This record looks at one TCR beta chain sequence and its context. The antigen is not known. Produced via immunoSEQ multiplex PCR; TCRdb's table is partial and in-frame only. The sample lists around 90,000 clones; 70% to 90% were seen once. The data were taken from a study of T cell responses to AZD1222 COVID-19 vaccine. Germline assignment: CDR1 KGHDR and CDR2 SFDVKD. The CDR3 has 18 amino acids. V shed 5 bases and J shed 1 base, with 22 bases lying between them. Broader study findings: With two AZD1222 doses given, Spike-specific TCR breadth and depth both rose. White British ancestry dominated among donors, who included more females, and clonal diversity was possibly underestimated. CD4 TCRs associated with vaccination spanned spike, dominating at 160-218 and 743-854. The peak T cell response came first, and repertoires were sampled only after it.

This chain uses TRBV24-1 with TRBJ1-1, with D uncertain. The sequenced sample was peripheral blood, obtained on day 0 of AZD1222 vaccination. The receptor was derived from an adult in good health. The CDR3 protein is CATSAPYRPRGRNTEAFF. DNA of the CDR3: TGTGCCACCAGTGCCCCCTATCGTCCGCGGGGTCGGAACACTGAAGCTTTCTTT.